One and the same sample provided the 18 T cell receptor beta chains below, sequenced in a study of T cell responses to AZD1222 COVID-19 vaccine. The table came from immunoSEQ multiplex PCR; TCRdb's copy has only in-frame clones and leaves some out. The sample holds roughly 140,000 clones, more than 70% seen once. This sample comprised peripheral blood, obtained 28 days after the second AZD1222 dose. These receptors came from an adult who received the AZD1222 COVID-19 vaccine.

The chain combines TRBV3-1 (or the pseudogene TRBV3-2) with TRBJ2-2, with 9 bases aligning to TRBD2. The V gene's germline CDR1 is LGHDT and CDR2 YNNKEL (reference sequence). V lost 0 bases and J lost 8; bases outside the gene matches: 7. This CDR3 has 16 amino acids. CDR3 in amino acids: CASSQDSSGRTGELFF. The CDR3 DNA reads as TGTGCCAGCAGCCAAGATTCGAGCGGGAGGACGGGGGAGCTGTTTTTT.

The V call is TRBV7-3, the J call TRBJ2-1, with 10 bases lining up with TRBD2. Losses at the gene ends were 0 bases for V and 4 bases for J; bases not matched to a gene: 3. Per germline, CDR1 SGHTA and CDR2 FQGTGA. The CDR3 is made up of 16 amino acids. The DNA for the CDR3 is TGTGCCAGCAGCTTAACAGTAGCGGGAGGTTACAATGAGCAGTTCTTC. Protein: CASSLTVAGGYNEQFF.

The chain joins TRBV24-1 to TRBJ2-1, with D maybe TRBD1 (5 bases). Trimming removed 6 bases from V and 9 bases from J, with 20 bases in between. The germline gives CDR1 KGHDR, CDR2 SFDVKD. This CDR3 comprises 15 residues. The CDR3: CATSLPGLGVGEQFF. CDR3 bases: TGTGCCACCAGTTTGCCGGGTCTAGGGGTAGGTGAGCAGTTCTTC.

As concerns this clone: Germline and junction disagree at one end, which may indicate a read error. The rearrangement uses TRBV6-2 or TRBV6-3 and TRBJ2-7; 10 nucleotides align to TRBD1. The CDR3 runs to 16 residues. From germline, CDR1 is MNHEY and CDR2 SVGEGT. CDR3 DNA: TGTGCCAGCACTTACAATCTCGGGACAGGGGATAACGAGCAGTACTTC. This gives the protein CASTYNLGTGDNEQYF.

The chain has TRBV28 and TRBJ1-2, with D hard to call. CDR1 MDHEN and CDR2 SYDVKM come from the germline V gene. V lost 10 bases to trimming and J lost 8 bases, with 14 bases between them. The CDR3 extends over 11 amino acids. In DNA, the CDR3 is TGTGCCACCTCCCTGGGGTTAGGCTACACCTTC. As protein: CATSLGLGYTF.

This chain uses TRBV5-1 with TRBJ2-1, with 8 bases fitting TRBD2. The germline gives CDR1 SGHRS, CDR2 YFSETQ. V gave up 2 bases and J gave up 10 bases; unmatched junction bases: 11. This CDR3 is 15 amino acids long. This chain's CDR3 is CASSLGLAGLTEQFF. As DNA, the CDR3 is TGCGCCAGCAGCTTAGGACTAGCAGGGTTGACCGAGCAGTTCTTC. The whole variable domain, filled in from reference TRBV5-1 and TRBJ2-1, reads KAGVTQTPRYLIKTRGQQVTLSCSPISGHRSVSWYQQTPGQGLQFLFEYFSETQRNKGNFPGRFSGRQFSNSRSEMNVSTLELGDSALYLCASSLGLAGLTEQFFGPGTRLTVL.

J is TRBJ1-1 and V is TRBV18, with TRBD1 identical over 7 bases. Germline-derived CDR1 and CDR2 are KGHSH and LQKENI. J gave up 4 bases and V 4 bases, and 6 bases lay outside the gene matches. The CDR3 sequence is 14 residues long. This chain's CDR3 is CASSLQGISTEAFF. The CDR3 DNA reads TGTGCCAGCTCACTACAGGGGATCAGCACTGAAGCTTTCTTT.

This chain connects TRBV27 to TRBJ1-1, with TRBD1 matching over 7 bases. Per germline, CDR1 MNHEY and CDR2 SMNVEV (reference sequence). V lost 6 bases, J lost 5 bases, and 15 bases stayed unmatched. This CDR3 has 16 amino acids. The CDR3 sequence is CASSSRQGLGRTEAFF. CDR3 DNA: TGTGCCAGCAGCTCACGACAGGGCCTAGGGAGGACTGAAGCTTTCTTT.

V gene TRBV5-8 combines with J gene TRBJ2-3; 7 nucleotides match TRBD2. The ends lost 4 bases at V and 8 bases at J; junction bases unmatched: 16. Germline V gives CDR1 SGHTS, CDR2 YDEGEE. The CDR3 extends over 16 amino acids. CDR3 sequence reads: CASSPRLALYGVTQYF. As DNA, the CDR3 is TGTGCCAGCAGCCCCCGACTAGCTTTGTACGGTGTTACGCAGTATTTT.

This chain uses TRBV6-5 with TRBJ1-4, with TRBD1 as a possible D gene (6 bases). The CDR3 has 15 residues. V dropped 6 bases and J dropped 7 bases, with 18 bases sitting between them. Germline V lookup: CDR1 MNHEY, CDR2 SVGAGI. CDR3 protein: CASRDRTERGEKLFF. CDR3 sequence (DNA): TGTGCCAGCAGGGATCGGACAGAGAGAGGTGAAAAACTGTTTTTT.

The CDR3 DNA is TGTGCCAGCAGGGCGGATTTGGGGCTAGCGGGTGGGGAGCAGTTCTTC. Its translation: CASRADLGLAGGEQFF. This chain uses TRBV2 with TRBJ2-1, with 8 positions matching TRBD2. The CDR3 covers 16 residues. Trimming removed 6 bases from V and 10 bases from J; junction bases left unmatched: 17. The germline V gene has CDR1 SNHLY and CDR2 FYNNEI. Full variable domain (rest looked up from reference TRBV2 and TRBJ2-1): EPEVTQTPSHQVTQMGQEVILRCVPISNHLYFYWYRQILGQKVEFLVSFYNNEISEKSEIFDDQFSVERPDGSNFTLKIRSTKLEDSAMYFCASRADLGLAGGEQFFGPGTRLTVL.

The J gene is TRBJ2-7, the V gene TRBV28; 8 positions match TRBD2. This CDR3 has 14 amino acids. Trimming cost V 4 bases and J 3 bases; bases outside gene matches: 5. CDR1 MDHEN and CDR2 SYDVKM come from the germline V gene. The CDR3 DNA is TGTGCCAGCAGTTCCGGGGGGGTCGTCTACGAGCAGTACTTC. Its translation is CASSSGGVVYEQYF.

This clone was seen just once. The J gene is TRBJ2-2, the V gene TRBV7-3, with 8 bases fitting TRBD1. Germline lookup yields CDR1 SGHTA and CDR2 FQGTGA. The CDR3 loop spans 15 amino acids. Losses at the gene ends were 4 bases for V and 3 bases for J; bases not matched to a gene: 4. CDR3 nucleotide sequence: TGTGCCAGCAGCTACGGACAGGGAGACACCGGGGAGCTGTTTTTT. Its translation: CASSYGQGDTGELFF.

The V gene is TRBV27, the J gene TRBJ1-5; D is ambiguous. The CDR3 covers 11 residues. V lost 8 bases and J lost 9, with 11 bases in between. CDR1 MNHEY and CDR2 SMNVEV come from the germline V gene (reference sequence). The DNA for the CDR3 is TGTGCCAGCGGGAGTATTCGGCCCCAGCATTTT. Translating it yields CASGSIRPQHF.

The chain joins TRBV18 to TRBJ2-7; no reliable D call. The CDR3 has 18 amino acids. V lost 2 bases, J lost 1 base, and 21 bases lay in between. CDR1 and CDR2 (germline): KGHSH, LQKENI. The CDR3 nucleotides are TGTGCCAGCTCACCATCGGCTCTTACGGTAATCGGGTCCTACGAGCAGTACTTC. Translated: CASSPSALTVIGSYEQYF. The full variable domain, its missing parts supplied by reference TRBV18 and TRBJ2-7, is NAGVMQNPRHLVRRRGQEARLRCSPMKGHSHVYWYRQLPEEGLKFMVYLQKENIIDESGMPKERFSAEFPKEGPSILRIQQVVRGDSAAYFCASSPSALTVIGSYEQYFGPGTRLTVT.

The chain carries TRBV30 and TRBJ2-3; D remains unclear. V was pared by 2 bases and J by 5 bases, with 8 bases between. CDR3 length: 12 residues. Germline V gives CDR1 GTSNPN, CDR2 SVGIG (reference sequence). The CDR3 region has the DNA TGTGCCTGGAGTAGCACCGGAGATACGCAGTATTTT. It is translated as CAWSSTGDTQYF.

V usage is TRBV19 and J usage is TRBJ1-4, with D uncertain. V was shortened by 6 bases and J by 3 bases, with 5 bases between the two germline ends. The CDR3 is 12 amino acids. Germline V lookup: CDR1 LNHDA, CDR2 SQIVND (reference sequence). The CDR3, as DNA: TGTGCCAGTAGGCCGGCTAATGAAAAACTGTTTTTT. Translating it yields CASRPANEKLFF.

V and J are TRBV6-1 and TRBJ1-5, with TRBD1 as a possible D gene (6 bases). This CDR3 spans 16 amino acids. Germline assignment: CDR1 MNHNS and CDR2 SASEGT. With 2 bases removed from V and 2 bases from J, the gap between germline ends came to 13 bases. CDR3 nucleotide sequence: TGTGCCAGCAGTGAATGGGGGGGGCTGGGCAATCAGCCCCAGCATTTT. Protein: CASSEWGGLGNQPQHF.